These T cell receptor beta chains were read from a single sample in a study of T cells in localized non-small cell lung cancer. This table comes from immunoSEQ multiplex PCR, and its TCRdb copy is limited to in-frame clones, with some not included. The sample lists almost 2,000 clones, less than 25% occurring once. The sequencing used lung tumor tissue, collected before any cancer treatment. The receptors were gathered from a woman aged 35-75 years with stage I lung adenocarcinoma. CDR3s include the opening cysteine and the closing phenylalanine or tryptophan. The order of the fields is clone size, V gene, D gene, J gene, CDR3 DNA, CDR3 protein. A D gene is named only where the DNA matches it firmly. For some rows the clone size is stated as once, few or many, or as a class when expanded; others skip it.

abundance: few
v_gene: TRBV11-3
d_gene: -
j_gene: TRBJ2-2
CDR3nt: TGTGCCAGCAGCCCATTGGGTCTCTCCTACACCGGGGAGCTGTTTTTT
CDR3aa: CASSPLGLSYTGELFF

abundance: -
v_gene: TRBV18
d_gene: TRBD1
j_gene: TRBJ1-4
CDR3nt: TGTGCCAGCTCGTCCGGACAGGGGGCAACTAATGAAAAACTGTTTTTT
CDR3aa: CASSSGQGATNEKLFF

abundance: -
v_gene: TRBV9
d_gene: -
j_gene: TRBJ2-2
CDR3nt: TGTGCCAGCAGTTTAATTCAGGGAGTCGCCGGGGAGCTGTTTTTT
CDR3aa: CASSLIQGVAGELFF

abundance: -
v_gene: TRBV19
d_gene: TRBD2
j_gene: TRBJ2-3
CDR3nt: TGTGCCAGTAGTGCGAGACTAGCGGGGGGCACAGATACGCAGTATTTT
CDR3aa: CASSARLAGGTDTQYF

abundance: medium-sized
v_gene: TRBV6-8
d_gene: -
j_gene: TRBJ1-2
CDR3nt: TGTGCCAGCAGATTGAGTAGCAACTATGGCTACACCTTC
CDR3aa: CASRLSSNYGYTF

abundance: few
v_gene: TRBV6-8
d_gene: -
j_gene: TRBJ2-1
CDR3nt: TGTGCCAGCAGTTACGAGGGGAGTCTTAGGGGGCAGTTCTTC
CDR3aa: CASSYEGSLRGQFF

abundance: few
v_gene: TRBV18
d_gene: TRBD1
j_gene: TRBJ1-1
CDR3nt: TGTGCCAGCTCACAAACACAGGGGGCTGACACTGAAGCTTTCTTT
CDR3aa: CASSQTQGADTEAFF

abundance: -
v_gene: TRBV11-3
d_gene: TRBD1
j_gene: TRBJ1-1
CDR3nt: TGTGCCAGCAGCTCTACAGGGGGCCCCGGGAACACTGAAGCTTTCTTT
CDR3aa: CASSSTGGPGNTEAFF

abundance: -
v_gene: TRBV9
d_gene: TRBD2
j_gene: TRBJ2-1
CDR3nt: TGTGCCAGCAGCGTGGACTCTAGACTAGCGGGGACCTACAATGAGCAGTTCTTC
CDR3aa: CASSVDSRLAGTYNEQFF

abundance: large
v_gene: TRBV12-5
d_gene: TRBD2
j_gene: TRBJ2-7
CDR3nt: TGTGCCAGCGGGACTAGGAGCGCTCTCGAGCAGTACTTC
CDR3aa: CASGTRSALEQYF

abundance: -
v_gene: TRBV5-1
d_gene: TRBD1
j_gene: TRBJ2-2
CDR3nt: TGCGCCAGCTTACAGGGGTCGAACACCGGGGAGCTGTTTTTT
CDR3aa: CASLQGSNTGELFF

abundance: few
v_gene: TRBV11-3
d_gene: TRBD1
j_gene: TRBJ1-1
CDR3nt: TGTGCCAGCAGCGTTCCGGGACAGGTGAACACTGAAGCTTTCTTT
CDR3aa: CASSVPGQVNTEAFF

abundance: medium-sized
v_gene: TRBV7-2
d_gene: -
j_gene: TRBJ1-1
CDR3nt: TGTGCCAGCAGCTTAATCCCGGGCACTGAAGCTTTCTTT
CDR3aa: CASSLIPGTEAFF

abundance: -
v_gene: TRBV25-1
d_gene: -
j_gene: TRBJ1-5
CDR3nt: TGTGCCAGCAGTGCCCGAGGGGCCAGTAACAATCAGCCCCAGCATTTT
CDR3aa: CASSARGASNNQPQHF

abundance: few
v_gene: TRBV5-1
d_gene: -
j_gene: TRBJ2-5
CDR3nt: TGCGCCAGCAGATCTGGAGGAGCTAACCTAGAGACCCAGTACTTC
CDR3aa: CASRSGGANLETQYF

abundance: -
v_gene: TRBV4-1
d_gene: -
j_gene: TRBJ2-2
CDR3nt: TGCGCCAGCAGCCAAGATCGACAGTCGAACACCGGGGAGCTGTTTTTT
CDR3aa: CASSQDRQSNTGELFF

abundance: -
v_gene: TRBV30
d_gene: -
j_gene: TRBJ2-1
CDR3nt: TGTGCCTGGACCGTATTTGGGGGGACACGCAGTGAGCAGTTCTTC
CDR3aa: CAWTVFGGTRSEQFF

abundance: -
v_gene: TRBV11-3
d_gene: -
j_gene: TRBJ2-3
CDR3nt: TGTGCCAGCAGCTCGCCGGGGCTAGGAGATACGCAGTATTTT
CDR3aa: CASSSPGLGDTQYF

abundance: medium-sized
v_gene: TRBV6-8
d_gene: -
j_gene: TRBJ2-5
CDR3nt: TGTGCCAGCTTAGGACAGCCTGGGCAAGAGACCCAGTACTTC
CDR3aa: CASLGQPGQETQYF

abundance: hyperexpanded
v_gene: TRBV6-8
d_gene: -
j_gene: TRBJ1-5
CDR3nt: TGTGCCAGCAGTTACTCCCCGCCGAGGGAATACGGGCAGCCCCAGCATTTT
CDR3aa: CASSYSPPREYGQPQHF

abundance: -
v_gene: TRBV9
d_gene: -
j_gene: TRBJ1-6
CDR3nt: TGTGCCAGCAGCGTAGCAGGGCCAGGGGATTCACCCCTCCACTTT
CDR3aa: CASSVAGPGDSPLHF

abundance: -
v_gene: TRBV29-1
d_gene: TRBD1
j_gene: TRBJ2-7
CDR3nt: TGCAGCGTTGAAGGGACAGGGGGCGCCGAGCAGTACTTC
CDR3aa: CSVEGTGGAEQYF

abundance: -
v_gene: TRBV11-3
d_gene: -
j_gene: TRBJ1-4
CDR3nt: TGTGCCAGCAGCTTAGGGGGTATTGGGGAAAAACTGTTTTTT
CDR3aa: CASSLGGIGEKLFF

abundance: few
v_gene: TRBV11-3
d_gene: TRBD1
j_gene: TRBJ1-3
CDR3nt: TGTGCCAGCAGCTTGGCACAGGGGGTGGTTGGAAACACCATATATTTT
CDR3aa: CASSLAQGVVGNTIYF

abundance: -
v_gene: TRBV30
d_gene: TRBD2
j_gene: TRBJ2-5
CDR3nt: TGTGCCTGGAGTGTAAGCGGGACCCGCCAGTCTGCCCAGTACTTC
CDR3aa: CAWSVSGTRQSAQYF

abundance: -
v_gene: TRBV18
d_gene: TRBD1
j_gene: TRBJ2-6
CDR3nt: TGTGCCAGCTCACCACTCTCCCCAGGGGGCTTCGCTGGGGCCAACGTCCTGACTTTC
CDR3aa: CASSPLSPGGFAGANVLTF

abundance: -
v_gene: TRBV19
d_gene: -
j_gene: TRBJ1-2
CDR3nt: TGTGCCAGTAGTAACCCGGGGGAATGGAAGGGCTACACCTTC
CDR3aa: CASSNPGEWKGYTF

abundance: few
v_gene: TRBV6-8
d_gene: -
j_gene: TRBJ1-2
CDR3nt: TGTGCCAGCAGTTACGTGGCAGGTGATGGCTACACCTTC
CDR3aa: CASSYVAGDGYTF

abundance: few
v_gene: TRBV6-8
d_gene: -
j_gene: TRBJ1-4
CDR3nt: TGTGCCAGCAGTGGACGTGGGGGGCCGGGTAATGAAAAACTGTTTTTT
CDR3aa: CASSGRGGPGNEKLFF

abundance: -
v_gene: TRBV6-8
d_gene: -
j_gene: TRBJ2-2
CDR3nt: TGTGCCAGCATGTTCGAAAACACCGGGGAGCTGTTTTTT
CDR3aa: CASMFENTGELFF

abundance: few
v_gene: TRBV28
d_gene: -
j_gene: TRBJ2-2
CDR3nt: TGTGCCAGCAACCCTGGACAGCCGAACACCGGGGAGCTGTTTTTT
CDR3aa: CASNPGQPNTGELFF

abundance: few
v_gene: TRBV11-3
d_gene: -
j_gene: TRBJ2-2
CDR3nt: TGTGCCAGCAGCTTAATGAGGGGGGTCGCCGGGGAGCTGTTTTTT
CDR3aa: CASSLMRGVAGELFF

abundance: once
v_gene: TRBV18
d_gene: -
j_gene: TRBJ2-5
CDR3nt: TGTGCCAGCTCAACCGGCACCCAAGAGACCCAGTACTTC
CDR3aa: CASSTGTQETQYF

abundance: -
v_gene: TRBV5-1
d_gene: -
j_gene: TRBJ1-1
CDR3nt: TGCGCCAGCAGCTTGAGGGCAGACCAAGTTGAAGCTTTCTTT
CDR3aa: CASSLRADQVEAFF